The 28 T cell receptor beta chains below were found in one sample sequenced in a study of naive and memory T cell subsets. Amplification of ligated cDNA took four PCR rounds with SP2 and nested alpha and beta constant primers. TCRdb passed the UMI-ligation and nested PCR reads through MiXCR, listing each CDR3 protein once. The sample carries 35,000 to 40,000 distinct CDR3 sequences, approximately 10% recorded once. Specified treatment: skin biopsy from PPD injection site in Mantoux-positive individual. TCR cDNA received a 3' ligated oligonucleotide that carried a UMI. The sequenced sample was skin, obtained from a tuberculin skin test site. These receptors all stem from an adult in good health.

This clonotype was seen ten or more times. The rearrangement joins TRBV10-3 to TRBJ2-7, with 8 nucleotides matching TRBD2. Germline CDR1 and CDR2: ENHRY and SYGVKD. The junction had 13 bases not matched to a gene; V was cut back by 7 bases and J by 5 bases. This CDR3 region has 15 residues. CDR3 residues: CAINGDDGRANEQYF. The CDR3, as DNA: TGTGCCATCAATGGGGACGACGGGAGGGCCAACGAGCAGTACTTC.

This clonotype was recorded at least ten times. This chain uses TRBV11-2 with TRBJ2-4, with 8 nucleotides matching TRBD1. CDR1 SGHAT and CDR2 FQNNGV come from the germline V gene. This CDR3 region has 15 residues. J lost 3 bases, V lost 5 bases, and 6 bases had no gene match. The CDR3 is CASSRTGQVKNIQYF. CDR3 nucleotides: TGTGCCAGCAGCCGGACAGGGCAAGTCAAAAACATTCAGTACTTC. The whole variable domain, remainder taken from reference TRBV11-2 and TRBJ2-4, is EAGVAQSPRYKIIEKRQSVAFWCNPISGHATLYWYQQILGQGPKLLIQFQNNGVVDDSQLPKDRFSAERLKGVDSTLKIQPAKLEDSAVYLCASSRTGQVKNIQYFGAGTRLSVL.

At least ten counts were recorded for this clonotype. CDR3 protein: CASSQDGTSTDTQYF. For the CDR3, the DNA is TGTGCCAGCAGCCAAGACGGGACTAGCACAGATACGCAGTATTTT. The V call is TRBV4-2, the J call TRBJ2-3; D possibly corresponds to TRBD2 (6 bases). CDR1 LGHNA and CDR2 YNFKEQ come from the germline V gene. There are 15 residues in the CDR3. With 0 bases removed from V and 0 bases from J, the gap between germline ends came to 7 bases.

This clonotype was counted at least ten times. V gene TRBV4-2 combines with J gene TRBJ2-3, with D tentatively TRBD1 or TRBD2 (5 bases each). The germline V and J ends were trimmed by 4 bases and 0 bases, with 11 bases remaining between them. The CDR3 loop spans 15 amino acids. The germline V gene has CDR1 LGHNA and CDR2 YNFKEQ. Here the CDR3 reads CASSRGTASTDTQYF. CDR3 in DNA: TGTGCCAGCAGCCGAGGGACGGCTAGCACAGATACGCAGTATTTT.

V is TRBV6-1 and J is TRBJ1-5; D might be TRBD1 (6 bases). This CDR3 spans 14 amino acids. CDR1 is MNHNS, CDR2 SASEGT, per germline. The ends were cut back, 1 base at V and 6 bases at J, with 10 bases in the middle. The CDR3 reads CASSEVAGVQPQHF. CDR3 sequence (DNA): TGTGCCAGCAGTGAAGTAGCAGGGGTTCAGCCCCAGCATTTT.

This clonotype was counted at least ten times. The J gene is TRBJ2-1, the V gene TRBV7-9; D is unclear. This CDR3 is built from 13 residues. Germline-derived CDR1 and CDR2 are SEHNR and FQNEAQ (reference sequence). V lost 7 bases, J lost 7 bases, and 14 bases lay in between. CDR3 DNA: TGTGCCAGCACCATCTTTGGTTTTAATGAGCAGTTCTTC. It codes for CASTIFGFNEQFF.

The V gene is TRBV27, the J gene TRBJ1-5, with TRBD1 as a possible D gene (5 bases). V was cut by 0 bases and J by 7 bases, with 13 bases left in between. The CDR3 loop spans 15 amino acids. Germline V gene data show CDR1 as MNHEY and CDR2 as SMNVEV (reference sequence). The CDR3 DNA reads TGTGCCAGCAGTTTATCGGGGGGGGGTGGGCAGCCCCAGCATTTT. Amino acids: CASSLSGGGGQPQHF.

This clonotype showed up many times. The V call is TRBV20-1, the J call TRBJ2-1; D call uncertain. The V end was cut by 8 bases, the J end by 6 bases, with 17 bases between. Germline CDR1 DFQATT, CDR2 SNEGSKA (reference sequence). This CDR3 is 13 amino acids long. This CDR3 reads CSSGPKVVNEQFF. Written as DNA, the CDR3 is TGCAGTTCAGGACCCAAGGTAGTCAATGAGCAGTTCTTC.

The sample holds many counts of this clonotype. The rearrangement links TRBV12-3 or TRBV12-4 to TRBJ1-2; TRBD1 agrees at 9 bases. The CDR3 is made up of 14 amino acids. The V and J ends lost 4 bases and 4 bases, in that order; junction bases with no gene match: 4. The CDR3 bases are TGTGCCAGCAGTTCCCAGACAGGGGGCTATGGCTACACCTTC. It codes for CASSSQTGGYGYTF.

This clonotype was picked up many times. The V gene is TRBV7-9, the J gene TRBJ2-1; possibly TRBD1 or TRBD2 for D (6 bases each). Trimming removed 5 bases at V and 8 bases at J, with 16 bases between. CDR1 is SEHNR and CDR2 is FQNEAQ in the germline V gene (reference sequence). There are 14 residues in the CDR3. The CDR3 protein is CASSLGGKLDEQFF. In DNA, the CDR3 is TGTGCCAGCAGCCTAGGGGGGAAACTGGATGAGCAGTTCTTC.

The chain is built from TRBV6-2 or TRBV6-3 and TRBJ1-1; tentatively, D is TRBD1 (6 bases). Germline V gene sequence: CDR1 MNHEY, CDR2 SVGEGT. Trimming removed 7 bases at V and 1 base at J, with 13 bases between. The CDR3 totals 14 residues. The CDR3 DNA follows: TGTGCCAGCAACCCCAGACAGGAGAACACTGAAGCTTTCTTT. Translated: CASNPRQENTEAFF.

This clonotype was detected only a few times. One end of the junction fails to match germline, which may point to a read error. This chain joins TRBV20-1 and TRBJ2-5; no clear D. The germline CDR1 and CDR2 sequences are DFQATT and SNEGSKA (reference sequence). The CDR3 is 15 residues long. The CDR3 DNA follows: TGCAGTGCCAGAGGCAGCCTGACCTTGGGGGAGACCCAGTACTTC. Translation gives CSARGSLTLGETQYF.

The chain has TRBV2 and TRBJ2-1, with D perhaps being TRBD1 or TRBD2 (6 bases each). Trimming removed 7 bases from V and 10 bases from J, with 17 bases in between. The CDR3 is 13 residues long. Germline CDR1 and CDR2: SNHLY and FYNNEI. CDR3 nucleotide sequence: TGTGCCAGCACCGGCGATCGGGGGCAAGAGCAGTTCTTC. Protein: CASTGDRGQEQFF.

The chain is built from TRBV30 and TRBJ2-7; D gene unclear. The length of the CDR3 is 13 residues. Germline lookup yields CDR1 GTSNPN and CDR2 SVGIG (reference sequence). V was pared by 2 bases and J by 2 bases, with 10 bases between. The CDR3 DNA sequence: TGTGCCTGGAGTCGCGCCGGACCCTACGAGCAGTACTTC. The encoded protein is CAWSRAGPYEQYF.

The chain links TRBV2 to TRBJ2-1; 11 bases are a match to TRBD2. The V and J ends lost 5 bases and 5 bases, in that order; junction bases with no gene match: 5. The V gene's germline CDR1 is SNHLY and CDR2 FYNNEI. The CDR3 loop spans 15 amino acids. The CDR3 nucleotides are TGTGCCAGCAGTCCTCTAGCGGGAGGACACAATGAGCAGTTCTTC. Translated: CASSPLAGGHNEQFF.

Ten or more counts support this clonotype. This rearrangement joins TRBV4-1 to TRBJ1-1; D unresolved. V lost 0 bases and J lost 0, with 11 bases in between. The CDR3 covers 16 residues. Germline CDR1 reads MGHRA; CDR2 reads YSYEKL. CDR3 residues: CASSQDGRMMNTEAFF. The CDR3 coding sequence is TGCGCCAGCAGCCAAGATGGCAGGATGATGAACACTGAAGCTTTCTTT.

In its sample, this clonotype was seen many times. This chain uses TRBV20-1 with TRBJ2-1; D is perhaps TRBD2 (7 bases). Trimming left V 5 bases short and J 3 bases short, with 14 bases between. The germline V gene encodes CDR1 DFQATT and CDR2 SNEGSKA (reference sequence). The CDR3 is 14 amino acids. CDR3 sequence (DNA): TGCAGTGCTCTAAGGGGGGAGGGCTACAATGAGCAGTTCTTC. This translates into CSALRGEGYNEQFF.

Remarks on this clonotype: A much bigger clone sits one base away, suggesting this may be a read error. This chain uses TRBV27 with TRBJ2-1; TRBD2 matches at 7 bases. Germline CDR1 reads MNHEY; CDR2 reads SMNVEV (reference sequence). The CDR3 totals 13 residues. CDR3 sequence reads: CASSPGTTNEQLF. CDR3 coding DNA: TGTGCCAGCAGTCCCGGGACTACCAATGAGCAGCTCTTC.

The chain joins TRBV5-1 to TRBJ1-2, with D hard to call. V lost 4 bases and J lost 5, with 12 bases in between. Germline V gene data show CDR1 as SGHRS and CDR2 as YFSETQ. The length of the CDR3 is 13 residues. For the CDR3, the DNA is TGCGCCAGCAGCGTCGGTAGTGGTTATGGCTACACCTTC. Translated: CASSVGSGYGYTF.

This clonotype was seen repeatedly, ten times or more. The chain recombines TRBV6-5 with TRBJ1-6; possibly TRBD1 for D (5 bases). Germline CDR1 is MNHEY and CDR2 is SVGAGI. This CDR3 spans 16 amino acids. The ends were cut back, 5 bases at V and 7 bases at J, with 18 bases in the middle. The CDR3 nucleotides are TGTGCCAGCAGTGCCCCCCGCACAGGTCTCAATTCACCCCTCCACTTT. Protein product: CASSAPRTGLNSPLHF.

This clonotype has a count of ten or more. The rearrangement uses TRBV11-2 and TRBJ1-2, with D hard to call. This CDR3 has 12 residues. CDR1 SGHAT and CDR2 FQNNGV come from the germline V gene. Trimming took 5 bases from V and 8 from J, leaving 12 bases between them. The CDR3 spells CASSPRLEGYTF. For the CDR3, the DNA is TGTGCCAGCAGCCCTAGACTGGAGGGCTACACCTTC.

The rearrangement links TRBV20-1 to TRBJ1-5, with a possible D match to TRBD1 (5 bases). Between the trimmed V and J ends, which lost 5 bases and 2 bases, there was a span of 16 bases. The CDR3 totals 15 residues. The germline V gene encodes CDR1 DFQATT and CDR2 SNEGSKA (reference sequence). DNA for the CDR3: TGCAGTGCTTCAGGGAGTTCAGCGGGCAATCAGCCCCAGCATTTT. It codes for CSASGSSAGNQPQHF.

V is TRBV20-1 and J is TRBJ2-1; D might be TRBD2 (7 bases). CDR3 length: 14 amino acids. The V gene's germline CDR1 is DFQATT and CDR2 SNEGSKA (reference sequence). The CDR3 nucleotides read TGCATGGTCCTGAGGGGGGGCTCCTACAATGAGCAGTTCTTC. It yields the protein CMVLRGGSYNEQFF.

In its sample, this clonotype was seen a few times. This chain uses TRBV7-8 with TRBJ2-7; a weak D match, TRBD1 (6 bases). Germline V gene data show CDR1 as SGHVS and CDR2 as FQNEAQ. V gave up 5 bases and J gave up 0 bases, with 14 bases separating them. This CDR3 region has 15 residues. DNA for the CDR3: TGTGCCAGCAGCCCCTTTACAGGGAGCTCCTACGAGCAGTACTTC. This codes for CASSPFTGSSYEQYF.

This clonotype occurred many times. The chain is built from TRBV29-1 and TRBJ2-5, with D possibly being TRBD1 (5 bases). Trimming shortened V by 0 bases and J by 5 bases, and 10 bases separated the two germline ends. The germline V gene encodes CDR1 SQVTM and CDR2 ANQGSEA. This CDR3 has 13 residues. CDR3 nucleotides: TGCAGCGTTGAAGAGTCCCCAGGGGAGACCCAGTACTTC. Its protein product is CSVEESPGETQYF.

Notes on this clonotype: An end of the junction does not agree with germline; a read error may underlie this. The chain employs TRBV5-1 and TRBJ1-2; no reliable D call. The CDR3 runs to 14 residues. CDR1 and CDR2 from the germline V gene are SGHRS and YFSETQ. The CDR3 is CASSLQDGNYGCTF. The CDR3 region has the DNA TGCGCCAGCAGCCTCCAGGACGGAAACTATGGCTGCACCTTC.

The sample holds many counts of this clonotype. The rearrangement uses TRBV20-1 and TRBJ1-2, with 7 bases lining up with TRBD1. J lost 1 base, V lost 3 bases, and 5 bases had no gene match. The CDR3 extends over 14 amino acids. Germline CDR1 and CDR2: DFQATT and SNEGSKA (reference sequence). CDR3 in DNA: TGCAGTGCTAGGCCGGACAGGAATAACTATGGCTACACCTTC. It encodes CSARPDRNNYGYTF.

This chain uses TRBV12-3 or TRBV12-4 with TRBJ2-7; 12 nucleotides line up with TRBD1. V lost 6 bases to trimming and J lost 7 bases; unmatched junction nucleotides: 13. The CDR3 contains 16 residues. The DNA of the CDR3 is TGTGCCAGCAGCTATAGCCCGGGACAGGGGGCTAAAGAGCAGTACTTC. Translated, it gives CASSYSPGQGAKEQYF.